Following are 8 T cell receptor beta chains from one sample sequenced in a study of shared clonotypes between healthy human individuals. Libraries were prepared by immunoSEQ multiplex PCR; TCRdb keeps only in-frame clonotypes and omits some of them. The data contain fewer than 2.5 million clones, 93% of them seen just once; the ten biggest clones take up approximately 0.37%. The sequenced material came from naive CD4+ T cells from PBMCs. Indicated subset: CD45RA+ positively selected. The source is a man aged 18 to 30 in good health. Some clones in this sample may be carry-over from other donors' samples.

About this clone itself: Other DNA sequences in the sample encode the same CDR3. The chain couples TRBV4-2 to TRBJ2-5; D is unclear. There are 13 residues in the CDR3. From germline, CDR1 is LGHNA and CDR2 YNFKEQ. Trimming left V 1 base short and J 2 bases short, with 5 bases between. CDR3 in DNA: TGTGCCAGCAGCCAAGCTTTACAAGAGACCCAGTACTTC. It codes for CASSQALQETQYF.

A single count supports this clone. V gene TRBV5-1 combines with J gene TRBJ2-2, with D unclear. Germline CDR1 is SGHRS and CDR2 is YFSETQ. V lost 4 bases to trimming and J lost 2 bases, with 15 bases between them. CDR3 length equals 16 residues. CDR3 amino acids: CASSLESQANTGELFF. The CDR3, as DNA: TGCGCCAGCAGCCTGGAATCCCAGGCCAACACCGGGGAGCTGTTTTTT.

This clone was detected only a few times. The chain couples TRBV10-3 to TRBJ2-7; D may be TRBD1 or TRBD2 (5 bases each). The CDR3 loop spans 14 amino acids. The germline V and J ends were trimmed by 2 bases and 2 bases, with 10 bases remaining between them. Germline values: CDR1 ENHRY, CDR2 SYGVKD. CDR3: CAISEGAGAYEQYF. The DNA of the CDR3 is TGTGCCATCAGTGAGGGGGCCGGGGCCTACGAGCAGTACTTC.

The CDR3 is CASSASGTGYSYEQYF. The CDR3 DNA reads TGTGCCAGCAGTGCGTCCGGGACAGGATATTCCTACGAGCAGTACTTC. The chain is built from TRBV25-1 and TRBJ2-7, with 8 bases fitting TRBD1. CDR1 and CDR2 from the germline V gene are MGHDK and SYGVNS. J lost 1 base, V lost 4 bases, and 9 bases had no gene match. The CDR3 runs to 16 residues.

This clone was observed once. The chain employs TRBV6-6 and TRBJ1-3; D is perhaps TRBD1 (5 bases). The CDR3 is 16 residues long. CDR1 and CDR2 from the germline V gene are MNHNY and SVGAGI (reference sequence). V was cut by 6 bases and J by 2 bases, with 17 bases left in between. CDR3 region: CASSGVFGGAGNTIYF. In DNA, the CDR3 is TGTGCCAGCAGCGGGGTCTTCGGGGGAGCTGGAAACACCATATATTTT.

This chain links TRBV7-8 with TRBJ1-4; 10 positions agree with TRBD1. CDR3 length: 16 amino acids. V was pared by 5 bases and J by 7 bases, with 10 bases of the junction left unmatched. Germline V gene data show CDR1 as SGHVS and CDR2 as FQNEAQ. The CDR3 spells CASSLNPGQGPEKLFF. The CDR3 bases are TGTGCCAGCAGCCTTAACCCGGGACAGGGGCCTGAAAAACTGTTTTTT.

The genes are TRBV11-3 and TRBJ2-1; D uncertain. The CDR3 is 12 residues long. Germline CDR1 is SGHNT and CDR2 is YENEEA. Between the trimmed V and J ends, which lost 1 base and 12 bases, there was a span of 10 bases. For the CDR3, the DNA is TGTGCCAGCAGCTTAGGCTCAACCTCGCAGTTCTTC. It specifies CASSLGSTSQFF.

There are a few counts of this clone. The genes are TRBV30 and TRBJ1-1; D is possibly TRBD1 (5 bases). Germline CDR1 and CDR2: GTSNPN and SVGIG (reference sequence). This CDR3 spans 13 amino acids. V was trimmed by 2 bases and J by 3 bases, leaving 10 bases between them. CDR3 DNA: TGTGCCTGGAGTATAGACAGTTACACTGAAGCTTTCTTT. This gives the protein CAWSIDSYTEAFF.